Many counts were recorded for the clone carrying this T cell receptor (beta chain). Its antigen is currently unknown. TCRdb re-called the 5' RACE reads through MiXCR, storing one row per CDR3 protein. Altogether 20,000 to 25,000 distinct CDR3 sequences are present, nearly 6.5% being singletons, with the ten largest covering 10%. Time point defined: sample taken at primary tumor resection. Trimming left V 1 base short and J 0 bases short, with 10 bases between. Per the germline V gene, CDR1 is LGHNA and CDR2 is YNFKEQ. The CDR3 sequence is 16 residues long. This entry comes from a study of spatial heterogeneity in lung cancer. Study conclusions and caveats: Expanded intratumoral alpha and beta TCR counts tracked tumor mutation counts.

This chain joins TRBV4-2 and TRBJ1-5; D is undetermined. The specimen comprised lung tumor tissue, sampled at surgery. This clonotype originated in a male donor with early-stage non-small cell lung cancer. The CDR3 DNA sequence: TGTGCCAGCAGCCAAGCGGGCCGGGATAGCAATCAGCCCCAGCATTTT. As protein: CASSQAGRDSNQPQHF.